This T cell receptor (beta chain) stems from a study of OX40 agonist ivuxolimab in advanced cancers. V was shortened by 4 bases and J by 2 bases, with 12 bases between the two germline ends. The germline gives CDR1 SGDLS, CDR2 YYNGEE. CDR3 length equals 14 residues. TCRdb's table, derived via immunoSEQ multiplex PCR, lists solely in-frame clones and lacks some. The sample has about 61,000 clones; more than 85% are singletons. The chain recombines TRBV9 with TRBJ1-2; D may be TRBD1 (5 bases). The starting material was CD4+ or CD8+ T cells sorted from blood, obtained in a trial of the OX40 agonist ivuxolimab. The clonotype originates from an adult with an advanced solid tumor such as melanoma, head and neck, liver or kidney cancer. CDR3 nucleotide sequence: TGTGCCAGCAGCCCCGGGGGAATGAACTATGGCTACACCTTC. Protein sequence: CASSPGGMNYGYTF. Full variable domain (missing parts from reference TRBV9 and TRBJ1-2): DSGVTQTPKHLITATGQRVTLRCSPRSGDLSVYWYQQSLDQGLQFLIQYYNGEERAKGNILERFSAQQFPDLHSELNLSSLELGDSALYFCASSPGGMNYGYTFGSGTRLTVV.